This T cell receptor (beta chain) was identified in a study of CD8 T cells in ankylosing spondylitis (dated by TCRdb to about 2017). Describing the broader study: The study set out to find disease-linked TCR variants by profiling T cell receptor beta repertoires in ankylosing spondylitis patients and healthy donors. Samples of peripheral blood were taken, and for ankylosing spondylitis patients, synovial fluid was collected as well. The whole study cohort included roughly 110 healthy donors and 25 ankylosing spondylitis patients.

Reading the germline V gene gives CDR1 MNHNS and CDR2 SASEGT. From the cysteine through the phenylalanine, the CDR3 covers 16 amino acids. CDR3 DNA only is kept here, 48 bases in frame from base 1. V is pruned by 7 bases and J by 2 bases, leaving 11 bases of the junction without a gene match. Study-level results and caveats: Some TCR beta motif variants had previously been reported in synovial fluid and blood of reactive arthritis patients, which suggested common disease-initiation mechanisms. The disease-linked clones were reported as significantly enriched in matched synovial fluid samples from ankylosing spondylitis patients. In peripheral blood, the disease-linked clones were found at relatively low frequencies and had a CD8+ phenotype. Blood from ankylosing spondylitis patients appeared to be characterized by a TCR beta motif made up of seven or eight highly homologous amino acid variants.

Instrument on record: Illumina HiSeq 2500. TCR beta libraries were prepared by quantitative 5'-RACE with molecular barcodes. Turning to the authors' computational methods: A new computational method, built on a probabilistic model of VDJ rearrangement, was used to identify disease-linked TCR variants. Clones were called with MiXCR by TCRdb after fastp trimmed the public reads at Q25, and only in-frame beta chains were retained. Records with the same CDR3 protein are collapsed into one entry carrying the most frequent genes and DNA. Clone size and V and J calls follow TCRdb, not the original study. The sample records about 480,000 distinct CDR3 sequences, under 20% of which are singletons. The ten most abundant clones make up 1% of the sample. In regard to this clonotype: Its antigen specificity is not known. Base qualities are not provided; no much larger clone lies one nucleotide away.

Here the chain combines TRBV6-1 and TRBJ2-5; TRBD2 agrees with 9 junctional bases. Sequenced material: blood, either unsorted or a sorted T cell fraction (not recorded which). This sequence originates from a male donor with ankylosing spondylitis. The nucleotide sequence is given as TGTGCCAGCACCCCTTTCTATAGCGGGAGACAAGAGACCCAGTACTTC. Its translation is CASTPFYSGRQETQYF.